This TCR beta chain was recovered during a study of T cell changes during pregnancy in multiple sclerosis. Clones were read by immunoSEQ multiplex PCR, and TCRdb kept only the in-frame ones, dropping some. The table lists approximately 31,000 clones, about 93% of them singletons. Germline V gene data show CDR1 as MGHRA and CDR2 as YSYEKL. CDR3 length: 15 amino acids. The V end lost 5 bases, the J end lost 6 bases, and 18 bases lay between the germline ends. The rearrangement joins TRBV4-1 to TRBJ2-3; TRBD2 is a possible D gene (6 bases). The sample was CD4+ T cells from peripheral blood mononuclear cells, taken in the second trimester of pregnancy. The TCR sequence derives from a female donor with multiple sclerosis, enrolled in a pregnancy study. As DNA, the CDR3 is TGCGCCAGCAGCATAAGTCCCCGGGACTTGGATACGCAGTATTTT. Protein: CASSISPRDLDTQYF.